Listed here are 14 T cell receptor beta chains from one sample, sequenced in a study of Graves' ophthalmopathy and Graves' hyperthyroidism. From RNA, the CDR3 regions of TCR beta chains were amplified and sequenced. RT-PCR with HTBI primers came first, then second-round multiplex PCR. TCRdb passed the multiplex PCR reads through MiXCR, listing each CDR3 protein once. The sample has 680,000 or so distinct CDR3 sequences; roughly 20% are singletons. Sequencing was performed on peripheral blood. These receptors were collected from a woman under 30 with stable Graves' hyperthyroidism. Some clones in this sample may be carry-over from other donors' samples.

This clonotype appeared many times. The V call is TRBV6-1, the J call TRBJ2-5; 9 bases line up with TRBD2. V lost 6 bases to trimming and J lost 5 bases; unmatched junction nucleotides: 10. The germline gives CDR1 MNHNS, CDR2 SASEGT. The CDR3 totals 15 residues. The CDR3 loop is CASSAAGTSYETQYF. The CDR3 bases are TGTGCCAGCAGCGCAGCCGGGACTAGCTACGAGACCCAGTACTTC.

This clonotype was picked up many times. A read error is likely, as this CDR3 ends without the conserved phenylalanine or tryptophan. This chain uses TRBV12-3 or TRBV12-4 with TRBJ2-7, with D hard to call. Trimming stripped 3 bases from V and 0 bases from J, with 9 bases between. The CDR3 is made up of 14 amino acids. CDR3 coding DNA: TGTGCCAGCAGTTTTTTCCTGAGCTCCTACGAGCAGTACCTC. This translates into CASSFFLSSYEQYL.

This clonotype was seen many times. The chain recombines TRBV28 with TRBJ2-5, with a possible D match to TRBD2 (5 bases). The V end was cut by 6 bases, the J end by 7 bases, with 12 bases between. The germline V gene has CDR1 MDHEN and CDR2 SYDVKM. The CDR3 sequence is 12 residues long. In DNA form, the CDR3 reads TGTGCCAGCAGGGGAGAAGGGCCGACCCAGTACTTC. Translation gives CASRGEGPTQYF.

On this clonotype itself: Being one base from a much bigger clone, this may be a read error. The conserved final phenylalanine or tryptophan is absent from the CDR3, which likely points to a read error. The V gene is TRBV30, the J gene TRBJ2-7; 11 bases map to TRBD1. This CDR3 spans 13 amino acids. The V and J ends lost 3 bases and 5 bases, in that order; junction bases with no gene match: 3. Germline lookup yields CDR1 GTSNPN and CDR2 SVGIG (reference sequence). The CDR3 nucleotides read TGTGCCTGGAGCGGGACAGGGGGAGACGAGCAGTACTAC. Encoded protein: CAWSGTGGDEQYY.

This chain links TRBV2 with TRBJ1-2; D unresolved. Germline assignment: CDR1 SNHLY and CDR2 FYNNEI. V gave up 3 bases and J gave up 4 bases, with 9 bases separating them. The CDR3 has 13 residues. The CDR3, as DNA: TGTGCCAGCAGTGAGCGCCTCCTCTATGGCTACACCTTC. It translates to CASSERLLYGYTF.

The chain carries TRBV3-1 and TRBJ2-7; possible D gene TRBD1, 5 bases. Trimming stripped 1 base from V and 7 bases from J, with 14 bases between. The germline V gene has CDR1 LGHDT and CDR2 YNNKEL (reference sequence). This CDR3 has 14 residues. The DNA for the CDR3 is TGTGCCAGCAGCCAAGGTCCCAGGGCGGAAGAGCAGTACTTC. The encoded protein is CASSQGPRAEEQYF.

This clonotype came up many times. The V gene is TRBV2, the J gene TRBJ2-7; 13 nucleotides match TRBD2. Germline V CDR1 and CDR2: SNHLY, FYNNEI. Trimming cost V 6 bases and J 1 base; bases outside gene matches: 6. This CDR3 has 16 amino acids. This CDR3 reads CASSDQGLAGSYEQYF. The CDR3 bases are TGTGCCAGCAGCGACCAGGGACTAGCGGGATCCTACGAGCAGTACTTC.

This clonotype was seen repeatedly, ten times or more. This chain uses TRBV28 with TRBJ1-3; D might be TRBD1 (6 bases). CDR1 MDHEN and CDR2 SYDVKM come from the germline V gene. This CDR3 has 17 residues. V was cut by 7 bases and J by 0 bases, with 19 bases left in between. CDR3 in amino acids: CASILSGTRLSGNTIYF. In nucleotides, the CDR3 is TGTGCCAGCATTCTCTCCGGGACAAGACTCTCTGGAAACACCATATATTTT.

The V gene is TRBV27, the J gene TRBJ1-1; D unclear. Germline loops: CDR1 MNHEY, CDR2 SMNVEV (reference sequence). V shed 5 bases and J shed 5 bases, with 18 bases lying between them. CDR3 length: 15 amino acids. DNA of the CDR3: TGTGCCAGCAGTGCTACCGGGGTGGATGGGACTGAAGCTTTCTTT. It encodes CASSATGVDGTEAFF.

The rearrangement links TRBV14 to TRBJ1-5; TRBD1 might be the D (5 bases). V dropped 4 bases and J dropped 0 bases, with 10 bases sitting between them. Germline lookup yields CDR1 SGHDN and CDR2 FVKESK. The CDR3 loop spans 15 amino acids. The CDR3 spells CASSPGDSSNQPQHF. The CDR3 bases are TGTGCCAGCAGCCCGGGGGACTCTAGCAATCAGCCCCAGCATTTT.

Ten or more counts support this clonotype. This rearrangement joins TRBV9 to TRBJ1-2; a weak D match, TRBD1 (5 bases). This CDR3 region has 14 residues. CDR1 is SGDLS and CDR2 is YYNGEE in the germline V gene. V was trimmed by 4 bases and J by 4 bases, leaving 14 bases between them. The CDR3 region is CASSIDGTLYGYTF. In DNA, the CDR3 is TGTGCCAGCAGCATCGACGGGACTCTCTATGGCTACACCTTC.

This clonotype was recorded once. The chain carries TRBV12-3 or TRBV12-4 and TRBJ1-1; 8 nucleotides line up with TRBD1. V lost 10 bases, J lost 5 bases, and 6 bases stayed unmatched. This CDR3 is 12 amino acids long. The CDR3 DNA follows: TGTGCCACCACAGGGGGTACGACTGAAGCTTTCTTT. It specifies CATTGGTTEAFF.

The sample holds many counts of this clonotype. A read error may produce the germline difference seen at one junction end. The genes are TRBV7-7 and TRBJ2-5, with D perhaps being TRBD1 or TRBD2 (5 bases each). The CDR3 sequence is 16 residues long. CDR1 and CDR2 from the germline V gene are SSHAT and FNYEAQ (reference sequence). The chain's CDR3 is CASSLSTWGNQETQYF. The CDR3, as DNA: TGTGCTAGCAGCTTATCGACATGGGGGAATCAAGAGACCCAGTACTTC.

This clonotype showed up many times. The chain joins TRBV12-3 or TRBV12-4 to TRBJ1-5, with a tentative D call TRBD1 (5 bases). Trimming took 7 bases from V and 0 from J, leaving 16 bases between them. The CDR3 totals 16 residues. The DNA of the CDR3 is TGTGCCAGCAAGAGGGTGGCAGGGACTAGCAATCAGCCCCAGCATTTT. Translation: CASKRVAGTSNQPQHF.